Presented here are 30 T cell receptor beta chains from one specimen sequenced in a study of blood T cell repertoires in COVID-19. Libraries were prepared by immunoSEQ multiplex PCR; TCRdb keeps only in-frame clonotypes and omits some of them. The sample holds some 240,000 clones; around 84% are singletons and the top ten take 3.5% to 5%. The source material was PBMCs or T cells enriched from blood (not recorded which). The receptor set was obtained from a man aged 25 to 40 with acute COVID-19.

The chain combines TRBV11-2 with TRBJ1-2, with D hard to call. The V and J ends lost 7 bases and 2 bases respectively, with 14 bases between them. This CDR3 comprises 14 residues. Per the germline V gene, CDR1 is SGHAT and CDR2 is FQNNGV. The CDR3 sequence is CASTRAAGNYGYTF. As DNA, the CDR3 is TGTGCCAGCACGAGGGCGGCAGGAAACTATGGCTACACCTTC.

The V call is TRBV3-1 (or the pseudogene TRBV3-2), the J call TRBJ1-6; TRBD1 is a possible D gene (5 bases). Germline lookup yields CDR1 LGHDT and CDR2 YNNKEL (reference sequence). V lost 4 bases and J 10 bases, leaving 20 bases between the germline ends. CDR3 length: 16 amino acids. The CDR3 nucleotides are TGTGCCAGCAGCCCCGAACTTTGGGCGGGGGGATCACCCCTCCACTTT. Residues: CASSPELWAGGSPLHF.

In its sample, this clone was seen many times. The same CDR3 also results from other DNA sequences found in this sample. In nucleotides, the CDR3 is TGTGCCAGCAGCCCCCAGGAAAGCTCCTATAATTCACCCCTCCACTTT. This encodes CASSPQESSYNSPLHF. The chain recombines TRBV9 with TRBJ1-6; D ambiguous. Germline assignment: CDR1 SGDLS and CDR2 YYNGEE. Trimming removed 4 bases from V and 0 bases from J, with 11 bases in between. The CDR3 covers 16 residues.

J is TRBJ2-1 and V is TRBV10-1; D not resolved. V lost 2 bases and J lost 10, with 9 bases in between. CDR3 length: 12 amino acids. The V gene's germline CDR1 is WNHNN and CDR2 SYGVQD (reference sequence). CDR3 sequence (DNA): TGCGCCAGCAGTGAGGGGCGTGGGGAGCAGTTCTTC. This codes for CASSEGRGEQFF.

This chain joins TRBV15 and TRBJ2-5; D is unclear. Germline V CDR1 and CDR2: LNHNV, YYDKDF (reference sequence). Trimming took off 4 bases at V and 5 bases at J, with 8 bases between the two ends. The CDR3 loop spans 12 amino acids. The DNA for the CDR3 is TGTGCCACCAGCAACTCCGTGGAGACCCAGTACTTC. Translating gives CATSNSVETQYF.

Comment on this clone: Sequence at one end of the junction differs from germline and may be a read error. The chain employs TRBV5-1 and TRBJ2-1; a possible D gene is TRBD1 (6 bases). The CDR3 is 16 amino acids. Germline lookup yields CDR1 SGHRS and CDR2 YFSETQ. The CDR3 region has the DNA TGTGCCAGCAGCAGGAATACGGACAGCTCCTACAATGAGCAGTTCTTC. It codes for CASSRNTDSSYNEQFF.

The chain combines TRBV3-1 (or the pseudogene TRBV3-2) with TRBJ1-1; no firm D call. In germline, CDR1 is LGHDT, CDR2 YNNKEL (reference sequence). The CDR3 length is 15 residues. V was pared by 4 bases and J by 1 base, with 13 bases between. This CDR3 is CASSPQAAGNTEAFF. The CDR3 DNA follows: TGTGCCAGCAGCCCCCAGGCCGCCGGGAACACTGAAGCTTTCTTT.

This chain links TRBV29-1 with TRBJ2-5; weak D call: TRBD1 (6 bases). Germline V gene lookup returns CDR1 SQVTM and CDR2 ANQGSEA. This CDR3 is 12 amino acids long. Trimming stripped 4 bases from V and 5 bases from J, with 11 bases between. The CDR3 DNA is TGCAGCGTTGGGACAGACCTTGAGACCCAGTACTTC. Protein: CSVGTDLETQYF.

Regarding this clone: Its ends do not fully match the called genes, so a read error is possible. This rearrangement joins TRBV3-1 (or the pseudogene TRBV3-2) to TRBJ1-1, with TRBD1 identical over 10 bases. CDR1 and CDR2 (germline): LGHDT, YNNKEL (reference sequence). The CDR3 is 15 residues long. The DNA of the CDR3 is TGTGCCAGCAGCCCAAGACAGGGGGCGATACCAAATAGATGCTTT. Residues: CASSPRQGAIPNRCF.

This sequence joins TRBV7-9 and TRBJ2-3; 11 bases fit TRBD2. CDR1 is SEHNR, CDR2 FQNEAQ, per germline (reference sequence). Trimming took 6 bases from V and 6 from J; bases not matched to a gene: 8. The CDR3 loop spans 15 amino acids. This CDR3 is CASSPLAGARDTQYF. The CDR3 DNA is TGTGCCAGCAGTCCACTAGCGGGGGCCCGGGATACGCAGTATTTT.

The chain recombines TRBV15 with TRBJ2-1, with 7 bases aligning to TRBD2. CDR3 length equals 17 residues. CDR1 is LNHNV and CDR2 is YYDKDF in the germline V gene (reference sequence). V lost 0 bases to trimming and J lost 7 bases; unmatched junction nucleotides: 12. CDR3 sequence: CATSRDSPSGPENEQFF. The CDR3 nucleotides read TGTGCCACCAGCAGAGATTCCCCTAGCGGTCCGGAAAATGAGCAGTTCTTC.

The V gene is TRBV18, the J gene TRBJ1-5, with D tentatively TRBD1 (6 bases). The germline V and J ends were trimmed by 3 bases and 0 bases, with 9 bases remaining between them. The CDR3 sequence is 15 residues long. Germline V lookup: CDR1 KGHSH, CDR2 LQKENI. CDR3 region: CASSPGAFSNQPQHF. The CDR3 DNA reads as TGTGCCAGCTCACCGGGGGCCTTTAGCAATCAGCCCCAGCATTTT.

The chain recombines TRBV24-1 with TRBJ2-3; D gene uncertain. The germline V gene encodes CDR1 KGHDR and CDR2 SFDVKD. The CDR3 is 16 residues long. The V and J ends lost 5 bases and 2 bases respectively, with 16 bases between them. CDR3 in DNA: TGTGCCACCAGTGGACCTTGGGCAGGTCCCACAGATACGCAGTATTTT. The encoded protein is CATSGPWAGPTDTQYF.

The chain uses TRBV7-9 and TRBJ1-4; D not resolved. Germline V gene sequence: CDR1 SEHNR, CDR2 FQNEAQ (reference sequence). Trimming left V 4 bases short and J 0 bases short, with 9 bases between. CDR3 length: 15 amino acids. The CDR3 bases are TGTGCCAGCAGCTACGGGGTCGCAACTAATGAAAAACTGTTTTTT. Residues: CASSYGVATNEKLFF.

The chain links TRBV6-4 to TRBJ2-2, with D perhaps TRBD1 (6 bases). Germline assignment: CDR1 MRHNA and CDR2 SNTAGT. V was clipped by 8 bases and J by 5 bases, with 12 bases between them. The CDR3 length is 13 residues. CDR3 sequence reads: CASSEGETGELFF. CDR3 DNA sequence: TGTGCCAGCTCTGAGGGGGAAACCGGGGAGCTGTTTTTT.

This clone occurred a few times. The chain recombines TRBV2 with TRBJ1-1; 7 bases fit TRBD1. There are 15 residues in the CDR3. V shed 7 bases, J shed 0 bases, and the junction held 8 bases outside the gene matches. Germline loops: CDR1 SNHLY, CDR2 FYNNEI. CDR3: CASKGGLTLNTEAFF. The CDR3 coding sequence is TGTGCCAGCAAAGGGGGCCTGACTTTGAACACTGAAGCTTTCTTT.

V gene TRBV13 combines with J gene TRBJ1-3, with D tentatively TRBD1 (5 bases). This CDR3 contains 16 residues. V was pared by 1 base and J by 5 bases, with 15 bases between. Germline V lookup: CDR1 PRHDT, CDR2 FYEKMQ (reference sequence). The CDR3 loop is CASSLEAQGTRNTIYF. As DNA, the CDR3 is TGTGCCAGCAGCTTAGAGGCGCAGGGTACGAGAAACACCATATATTTT.

CDR3 DNA: TGCGCCAGCCGCAGGTTTGAAGATGGCTACACCTTC. It specifies CASRRFEDGYTF. This chain joins TRBV10-1 and TRBJ1-2; D unclear. The length of the CDR3 is 12 residues. Germline CDR1 WNHNN, CDR2 SYGVQD (reference sequence). Deletions cut 8 bases from V and 6 bases from J, with 13 bases between.

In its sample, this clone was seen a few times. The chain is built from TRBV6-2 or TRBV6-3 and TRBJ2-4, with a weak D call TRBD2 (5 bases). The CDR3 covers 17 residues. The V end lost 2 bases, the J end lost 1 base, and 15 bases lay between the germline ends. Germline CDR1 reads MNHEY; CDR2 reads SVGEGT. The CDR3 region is CASSYRDAGVAKNIQYF. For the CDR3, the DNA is TGTGCCAGCAGTTACCGGGATGCTGGGGTTGCCAAAAACATTCAGTACTTC.

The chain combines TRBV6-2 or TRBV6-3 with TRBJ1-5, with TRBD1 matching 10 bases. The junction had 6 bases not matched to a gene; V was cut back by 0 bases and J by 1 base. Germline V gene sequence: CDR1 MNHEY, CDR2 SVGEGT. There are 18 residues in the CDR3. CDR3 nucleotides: TGTGCCAGCAGTTACTCGGGACAGGGGTTGAGGAGCAATCAGCCCCAGCATTTT. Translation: CASSYSGQGLRSNQPQHF.

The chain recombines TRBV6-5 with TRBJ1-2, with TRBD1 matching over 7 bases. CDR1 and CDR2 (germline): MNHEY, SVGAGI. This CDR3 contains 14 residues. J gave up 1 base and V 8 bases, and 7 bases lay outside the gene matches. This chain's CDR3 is CASHNRGFNYGYTF. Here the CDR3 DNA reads TGTGCCAGCCACAACAGGGGATTTAACTATGGCTACACCTTC.

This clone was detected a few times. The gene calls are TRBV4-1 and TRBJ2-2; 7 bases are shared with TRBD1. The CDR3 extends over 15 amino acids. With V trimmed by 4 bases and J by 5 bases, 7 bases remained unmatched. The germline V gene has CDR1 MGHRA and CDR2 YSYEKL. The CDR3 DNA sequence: TGCGCCAGCAGCCCGTGGGGACAGTCGACCGGGGAGCTGTTTTTT. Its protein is CASSPWGQSTGELFF.

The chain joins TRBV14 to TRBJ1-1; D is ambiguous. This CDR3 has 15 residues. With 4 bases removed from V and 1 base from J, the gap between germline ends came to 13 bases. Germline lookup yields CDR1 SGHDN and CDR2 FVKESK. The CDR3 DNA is TGTGCCAGCAGCCGAATGCCCCAACAGAACACTGAAGCTTTCTTT. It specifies CASSRMPQQNTEAFF.

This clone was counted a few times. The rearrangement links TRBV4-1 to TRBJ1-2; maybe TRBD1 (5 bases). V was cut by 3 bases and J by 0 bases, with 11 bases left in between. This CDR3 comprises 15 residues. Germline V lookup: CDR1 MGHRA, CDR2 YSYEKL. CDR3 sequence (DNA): TGCGCCAGCAGCCAGGGACTCCCAACTAACTATGGCTACACCTTC. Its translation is CASSQGLPTNYGYTF.

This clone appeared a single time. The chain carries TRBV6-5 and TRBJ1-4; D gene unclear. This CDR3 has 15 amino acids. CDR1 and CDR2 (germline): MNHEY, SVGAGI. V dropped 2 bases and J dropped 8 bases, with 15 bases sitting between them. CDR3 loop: CASSYGNSRREKLFF. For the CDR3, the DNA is TGTGCCAGCAGTTACGGTAACAGCAGAAGGGAAAAACTGTTTTTT.

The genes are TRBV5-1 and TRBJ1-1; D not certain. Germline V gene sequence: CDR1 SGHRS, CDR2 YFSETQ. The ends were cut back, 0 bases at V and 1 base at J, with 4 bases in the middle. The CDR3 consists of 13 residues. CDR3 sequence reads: CASSLAGNTEAFF. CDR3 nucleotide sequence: TGCGCCAGCAGCTTGGCGGGGAACACTGAAGCTTTCTTT.

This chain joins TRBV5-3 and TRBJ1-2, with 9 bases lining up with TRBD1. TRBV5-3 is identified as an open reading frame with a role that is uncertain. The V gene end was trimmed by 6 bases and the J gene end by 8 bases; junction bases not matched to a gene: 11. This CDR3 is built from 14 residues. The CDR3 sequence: CARTISGTGLGYTF. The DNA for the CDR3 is TGTGCCAGAACCATTTCCGGGACAGGGTTAGGCTACACCTTC.

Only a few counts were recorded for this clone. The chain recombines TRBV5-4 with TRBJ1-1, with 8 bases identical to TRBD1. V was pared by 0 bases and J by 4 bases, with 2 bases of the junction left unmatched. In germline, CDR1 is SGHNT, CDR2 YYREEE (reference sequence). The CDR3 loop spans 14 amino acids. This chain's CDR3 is CASSLGQGITEAFF. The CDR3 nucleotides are TGTGCCAGCAGCTTGGGACAGGGGATCACTGAAGCTTTCTTT.

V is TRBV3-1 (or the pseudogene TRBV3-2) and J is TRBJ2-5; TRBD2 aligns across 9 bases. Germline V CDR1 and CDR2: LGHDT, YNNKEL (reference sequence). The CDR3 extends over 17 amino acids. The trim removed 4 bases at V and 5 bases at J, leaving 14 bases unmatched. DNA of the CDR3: TGTGCCAGCAGCCCAGGTTGGGGTAGCGGGAGTGGGGAGACCCAGTACTTC. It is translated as CASSPGWGSGSGETQYF.

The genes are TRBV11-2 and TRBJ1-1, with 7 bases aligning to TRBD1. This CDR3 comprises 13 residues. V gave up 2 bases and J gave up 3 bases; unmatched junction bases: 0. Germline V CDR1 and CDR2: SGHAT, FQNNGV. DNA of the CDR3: TGTGCCAGCAGCTTAACAGGGGACACTGAAGCTTTCTTT. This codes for CASSLTGDTEAFF.